This T cell receptor (beta chain) was documented in a study of blood T cell repertoires in COVID-19. About the study: PBMCs, B-cell-depleted T cells, or T cells provided the cDNA or gDNA that made up the material.

This CDR3 has 16 amino acids. Looked up from germline, CDR1 is SGHRS and CDR2 is YFSETQ. J was trimmed by 8 bases and V by 2 bases; bases with no gene match: 14. There are a few counts of this clone. All enrollees were roughly 18 to 89 years old and from 20 to 25 US areas. Cohort assignment relied on participant-reported clinical history. The protocol was immunoSEQ multiplex PCR, while the TCRdb copy is restricted to in-frame clones and leaves out a portion. This table holds some 130,000 clones, less than 90% found once. The sample was PBMCs or T cells enriched from blood (not recorded which). This chain uses TRBV5-1 with TRBJ1-1; 8 bases fit TRBD1. The TCR sequence derives from a woman in her forties or fifties who had recovered from COVID-19. CDR3 amino acids: CASSLKTGAFVSEAFF. CDR3 sequence (DNA): TGCGCCAGCAGCTTAAAGACAGGGGCCTTCGTTTCAGAAGCTTTCTTT. The full variable domain, completed using reference TRBV5-1 and TRBJ1-1, is KAGVTQTPRYLIKTRGQQVTLSCSPISGHRSVSWYQQTPGQGLQFLFEYFSETQRNKGNFPGRFSGRQFSNSRSEMNVSTLELGDSALYLCASSLKTGAFVSEAFFGQGTRLTVV.